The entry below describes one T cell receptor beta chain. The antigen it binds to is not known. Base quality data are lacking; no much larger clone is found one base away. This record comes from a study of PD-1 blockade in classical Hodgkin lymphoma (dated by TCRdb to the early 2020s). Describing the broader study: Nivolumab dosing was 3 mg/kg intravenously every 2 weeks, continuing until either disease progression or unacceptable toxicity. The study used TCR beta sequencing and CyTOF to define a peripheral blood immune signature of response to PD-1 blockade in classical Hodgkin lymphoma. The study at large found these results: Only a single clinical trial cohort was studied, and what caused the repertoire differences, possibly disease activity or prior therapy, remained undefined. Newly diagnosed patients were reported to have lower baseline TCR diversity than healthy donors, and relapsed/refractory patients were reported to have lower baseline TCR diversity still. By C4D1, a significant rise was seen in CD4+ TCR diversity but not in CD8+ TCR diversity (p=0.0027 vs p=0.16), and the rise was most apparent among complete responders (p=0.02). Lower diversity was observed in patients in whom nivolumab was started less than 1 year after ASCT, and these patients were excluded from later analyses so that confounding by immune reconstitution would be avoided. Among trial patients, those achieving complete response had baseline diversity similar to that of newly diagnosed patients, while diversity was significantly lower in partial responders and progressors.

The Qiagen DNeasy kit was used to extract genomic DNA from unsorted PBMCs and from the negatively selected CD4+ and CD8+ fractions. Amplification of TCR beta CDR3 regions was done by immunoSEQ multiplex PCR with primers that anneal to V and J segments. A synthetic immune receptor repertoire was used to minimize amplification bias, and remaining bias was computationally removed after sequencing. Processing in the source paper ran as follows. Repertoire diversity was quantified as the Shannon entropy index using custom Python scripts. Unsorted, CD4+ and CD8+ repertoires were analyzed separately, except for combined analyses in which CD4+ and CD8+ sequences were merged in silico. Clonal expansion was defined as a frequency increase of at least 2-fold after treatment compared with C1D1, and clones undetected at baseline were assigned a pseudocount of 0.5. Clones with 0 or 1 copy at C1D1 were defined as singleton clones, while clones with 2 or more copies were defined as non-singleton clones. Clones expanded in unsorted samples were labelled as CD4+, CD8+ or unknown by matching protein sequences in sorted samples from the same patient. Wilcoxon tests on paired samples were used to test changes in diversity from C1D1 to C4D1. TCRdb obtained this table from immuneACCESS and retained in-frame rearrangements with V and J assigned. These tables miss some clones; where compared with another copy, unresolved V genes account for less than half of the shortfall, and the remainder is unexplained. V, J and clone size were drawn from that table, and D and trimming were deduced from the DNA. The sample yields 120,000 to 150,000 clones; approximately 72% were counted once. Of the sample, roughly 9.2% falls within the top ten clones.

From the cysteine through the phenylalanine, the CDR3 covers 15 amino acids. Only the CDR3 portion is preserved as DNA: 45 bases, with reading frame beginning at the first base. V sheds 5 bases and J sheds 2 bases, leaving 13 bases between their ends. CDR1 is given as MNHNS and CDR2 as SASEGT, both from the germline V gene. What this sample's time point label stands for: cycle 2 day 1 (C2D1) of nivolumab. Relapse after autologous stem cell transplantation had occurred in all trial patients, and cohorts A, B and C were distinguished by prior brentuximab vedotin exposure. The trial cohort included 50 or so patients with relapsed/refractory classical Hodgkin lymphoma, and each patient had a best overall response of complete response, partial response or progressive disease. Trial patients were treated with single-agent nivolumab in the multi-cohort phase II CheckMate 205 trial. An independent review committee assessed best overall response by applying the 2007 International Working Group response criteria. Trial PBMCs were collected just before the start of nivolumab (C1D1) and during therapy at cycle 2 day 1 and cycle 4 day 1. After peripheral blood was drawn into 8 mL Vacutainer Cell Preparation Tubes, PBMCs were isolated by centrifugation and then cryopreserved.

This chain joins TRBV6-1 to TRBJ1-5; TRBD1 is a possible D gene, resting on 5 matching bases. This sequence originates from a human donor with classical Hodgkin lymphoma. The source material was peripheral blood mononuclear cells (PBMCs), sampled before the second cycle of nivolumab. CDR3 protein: CASSPRSGGNQPQHF. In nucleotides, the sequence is TGTGCCAGCAGTCCCCGGTCGGGGGGCAATCAGCCCCAGCATTTT.